The clone carrying this T cell receptor (beta chain) was seen a few times. Its antigen is still unknown. The data were taken from a study of blood T cells in healthy people across ages. There are 14 residues in the CDR3. Germline assignment: CDR1 DFQATT and CDR2 SNEGSKA (reference sequence). Primed by a sample-barcoded 5' primer and a J-beta primer mix, a second PCR proceeded for about 7 to 11 cycles. TCRdb reprocessed the 5' RACE reads with MiXCR, giving one entry per CDR3 protein. The sample shows roughly 1,000,000 distinct CDR3 sequences, 20% to 25% of them seen only once. Study conclusions and caveats: Greater diversity and more naive CD4+ cells were seen in long-lived donors than in aged donors.

These records were also assigned to another study, of T cells of mothers and their children. This second report adds: Amplification in the second PCR used the M1S primer, which added sample barcodes and 2-4 random nucleotides. In each mother, TCR beta CDR3 reads exceeded 9.5 million; in each child, they numbered 3 million to 3.5 million. Among related mother-child pairs, overlap was slightly higher than in unrelated pairs, though not significantly.

The sequence was collected from a girl aged 2 to 9 in good health. The sample comprised blood. The chain is built from TRBV20-1 and TRBJ2-1; TRBD2 is a possible D gene (6 bases). The last part of the DNA fits TRBJ2-5 better; the J call may be wrong. Written as DNA, the CDR3 is TGCAGTGCTAGACACGGGAGCGCCCAAGAGACCCAGTACTTC. It specifies CSARHGSAQETQYF.